This T cell receptor (beta chain) was profiled in a study of T cells in Graves' hyperthyroidism and ophthalmopathy. Study findings and constraints: Ophthalmopathy, as predicted by the model, came a median roughly 6.3 months after the prediction. Most thyroid clonotypes expanded above 0.001 were also detected in blood.

V was pared by 4 bases and J by 9 bases, with 18 bases between. The length of the CDR3 is 14 residues. Germline V CDR1 and CDR2: SEHNR, FQNEAQ (reference sequence). Amplified TCR beta CDR3 regions derived from RNA transcripts. The primer set for the first-round RT-PCR of the TCR CDR3 was HTBI. From the multiplex PCR reads, TCRdb called clonotypes with MiXCR, one entry per CDR3 protein. Here the sample spans 600,000 to 800,000 distinct CDR3 sequences, roughly a third being singletons. Details on this clonotype: Its antigen remains unknown.

Fresh peripheral blood, more than 9 ml, yielded the PBMCs. V is TRBV7-9 and J is TRBJ2-5; D tentatively reads TRBD1 or TRBD2 (5 bases each). This clonotype was obtained from a woman aged 40 to 50 with Graves' hyperthyroidism. The sequencing input was blood. CDR3 protein: CASSSGTTMGSQYF. CDR3 nucleotides: TGTGCCAGCAGCTCTGGGACCACGATGGGTTCCCAGTACTTC.